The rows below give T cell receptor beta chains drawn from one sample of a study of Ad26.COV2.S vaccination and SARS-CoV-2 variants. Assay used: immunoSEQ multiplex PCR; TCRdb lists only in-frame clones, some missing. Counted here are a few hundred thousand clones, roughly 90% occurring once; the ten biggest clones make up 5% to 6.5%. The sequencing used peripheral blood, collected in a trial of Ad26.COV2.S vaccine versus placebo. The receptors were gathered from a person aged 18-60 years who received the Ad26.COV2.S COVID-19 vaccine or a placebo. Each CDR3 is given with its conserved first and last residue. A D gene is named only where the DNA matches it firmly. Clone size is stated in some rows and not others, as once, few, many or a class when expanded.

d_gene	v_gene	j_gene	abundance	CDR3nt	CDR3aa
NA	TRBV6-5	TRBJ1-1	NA	TGTGCCAGCAGCCACGATCCCGTAGCAACTGAAGCTTTCTTT	CASSHDPVATEAFF
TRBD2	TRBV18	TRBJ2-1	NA	TGTGCCAGCTCACCCTCGCGGGGGGCCATTAGATACAATGAGCAGTTCTTC	CASSPSRGAIRYNEQFF
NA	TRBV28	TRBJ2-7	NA	TGTGCCAGCAGTTCCCCGCGTGTACAGGGAAGGGTATCCTACGAGCAGTACTTC	CASSSPRVQGRVSYEQYF
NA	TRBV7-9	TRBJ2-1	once	TGTGCCAGCGGCCTTGGCGCCAATGAGCAGTTCTTC	CASGLGANEQFF
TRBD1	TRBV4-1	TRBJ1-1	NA	TGCGCCAGCAGCCAAGTCCAGGGTCTGGGACAGGGGTCTTTCTTT	CASSQVQGLGQGSFF
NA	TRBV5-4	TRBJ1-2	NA	TGTGCCAGCAGCTTGCCTGGCTATGGCTACACCTTC	CASSLPGYGYTF
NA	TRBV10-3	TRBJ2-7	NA	TGTGCCACAGGGCACCGTGAAGGCGAGCAGTACTTC	CATGHREGEQYF
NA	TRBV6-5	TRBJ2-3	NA	TGTGCCAGCAGTTACGCGGGGTCGGGCACAGATACGCAGTATTTT	CASSYAGSGTDTQYF
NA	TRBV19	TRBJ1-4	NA	TGTGCCAGCAGGACCCGACAGACAACTAATGAAAAACTGTTTTTT	CASRTRQTTNEKLFF
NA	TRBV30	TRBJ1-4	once	TGTGCCTGGGAAATGGATCGTTATAAACTGTTTTTT	CAWEMDRYKLFF
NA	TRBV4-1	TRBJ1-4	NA	TGCGCCAGCAGCCATCAAGGGGCATGGGAAAAACTGTTTTTT	CASSHQGAWEKLFF
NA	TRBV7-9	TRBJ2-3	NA	TGTGCCAGCAGCCCATTAGGAGATACGCAGTATTTT	CASSPLGDTQYF
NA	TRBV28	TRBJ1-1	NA	TGTGCCAGCAGTTTATTGGGGACTGAAGCTTTCTTT	CASSLLGTEAFF
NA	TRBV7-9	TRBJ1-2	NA	TGTGCCAGCGAACAGACGAGCGATAACTATGGCTACACCTTC	CASEQTSDNYGYTF
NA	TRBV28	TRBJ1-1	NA	TGTGCCAGCAGTTCAAATCTCGCTTTCTTT	CASSSNLAFF
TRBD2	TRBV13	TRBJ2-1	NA	TGTGCCAGCAGCTTAGGGCGGGAGGGGACCTACAATGAGCAGTTCTTC	CASSLGREGTYNEQFF
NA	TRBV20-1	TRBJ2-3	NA	TGCAGTGCTAGAAGCGCAGATACGCAGTATTTT	CSARSADTQYF
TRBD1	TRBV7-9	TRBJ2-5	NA	TGTGCCAGCAGCTTTTGGACAGGGGTGATAGAGACCCAGTACTTC	CASSFWTGVIETQYF
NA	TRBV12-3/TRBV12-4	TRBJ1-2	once	TGTGCCAGCAGTGTCCAGGGCTATGGCTACACCTTC	CASSVQGYGYTF
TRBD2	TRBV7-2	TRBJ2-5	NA	TGTGCCAGCAGCCGTGTGGGAGGACTAGGGCGCGGGGAGACCCAGTACTTC	CASSRVGGLGRGETQYF
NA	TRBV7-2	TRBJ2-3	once	TGTGCCAGCAGCCTTTCGGCGGGATCCACAGATACGCAGTATTTT	CASSLSAGSTDTQYF
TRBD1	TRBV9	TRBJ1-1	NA	TGTGCCAGCAGCGTAAGGGGGCAGGTGAGCACTGAAGCTTTCTTT	CASSVRGQVSTEAFF
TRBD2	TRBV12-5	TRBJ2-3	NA	TGTGCTAGTGGGTCCAGCGGGGAGTACACAGATACGCAGTATTTT	CASGSSGEYTDTQYF
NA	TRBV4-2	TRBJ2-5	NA	TGTGCCAGCAGCCAAGGCAAAGGGGGGGGAGAGACCCAGTACTTC	CASSQGKGGGETQYF
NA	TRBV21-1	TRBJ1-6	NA	TGTGCCAGCAGCAAAGAGAGTAGGGGGGATTCACCCCTCCACTTT	CASSKESRGDSPLHF
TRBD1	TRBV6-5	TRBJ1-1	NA	TGTGCCAGCAGTTACCGGGACAGGGAGCTGAACACTGAAGCTTTCTTT	CASSYRDRELNTEAFF
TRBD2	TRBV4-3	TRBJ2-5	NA	TGCGCCAGCAGCCAAGGAAATATAGCGGGGGGACGGGAGACCCAGTACTTC	CASSQGNIAGGRETQYF
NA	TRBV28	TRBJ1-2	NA	TGTGCCAGCAGTTTAAATCGCGATGGCTACACCTTC	CASSLNRDGYTF
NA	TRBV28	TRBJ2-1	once	TGTGCCAGCAGTCCCGTGGGGGGACACATGCAGTTCTTC	CASSPVGGHMQFF
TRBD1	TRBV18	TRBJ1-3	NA	TGTGCCAGCTCACCGGGACAGTCCGCATCCGGAAACACCATATATTTT	CASSPGQSASGNTIYF
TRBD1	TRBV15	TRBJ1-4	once	TGTGCCACCAGCAACCGGGACAGGCTTAATGAAAAACTGTTTTTT	CATSNRDRLNEKLFF
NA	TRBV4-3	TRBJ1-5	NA	TGCGCCAGCAGCGATTCACGGGGGGAGCCCCAGCATTTT	CASSDSRGEPQHF
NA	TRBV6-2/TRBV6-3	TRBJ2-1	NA	TGTGCCAGCAGCTTACCGCTAAGTCAGCAGTTCTTC	CASSLPLSQQFF
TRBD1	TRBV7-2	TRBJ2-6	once	TGTGCCAGCAGCTTAATGGGACAGGGGGTTGGGGCCAACGTCCTGACTTTC	CASSLMGQGVGANVLTF
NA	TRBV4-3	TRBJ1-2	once	TGCGCCAGCAGCCAAGATTTTGGACAGTCTTACTATGGCTACACCTTC	CASSQDFGQSYYGYTF